These T cell receptor beta chains were read from a single sample in a study of blood T cell repertoires in COVID-19. The table came from immunoSEQ multiplex PCR; TCRdb's copy has only in-frame clones and leaves some out. The sample carries roughly 66,000 clones, 91% recorded once. Specimen: peripheral blood. Receptor source: a human donor in a cohort sampled during active COVID-19. Both conserved end residues are part of each CDR3. D genes are given only for firm matches. For some rows the clone size is stated as once, few or many, or as a class when expanded; others skip it.

V gene,J gene,CDR3 length,clone size,D gene,CDR3 protein,CDR3 DNA
TRBV7-6,TRBJ1-1,15,.,.,CASSPRQVMNTEAFF,TGTGCCAGCAGCCCAAGACAGGTAATGAACACTGAAGCTTTCTTT
TRBV24-1,TRBJ2-3,16,.,TRBD2,CATSDLGRDSTDTQYF,TGTGCCACCAGTGATTTGGGGAGGGATAGTACAGATACGCAGTATTTT
TRBV7-9,TRBJ1-1,15,.,.,CASSLAGPRDTEAFF,TGTGCCAGCAGCTTAGCCGGCCCGAGGGACACTGAAGCTTTCTTT
TRBV15,TRBJ2-7,14,.,TRBD1,CATSRGTGGDEQYF,TGTGCCACCAGCCGTGGGACAGGGGGCGACGAGCAGTACTTC
TRBV5-4,TRBJ2-2,15,.,TRBD1,CASSRYQGAAGELFF,TGTGCCAGCAGCCGGTATCAGGGGGCGGCCGGGGAGCTGTTTTTT
TRBV6-1,TRBJ2-2,17,.,.,CASIEWWGRADTGELFF,TGTGCCAGCATTGAGTGGTGGGGCAGGGCGGACACCGGGGAGCTGTTTTTT
TRBV25-1,TRBJ2-5,13,.,.,CASTRHSEETQYF,TGTGCCAGCACTCGACATTCGGAAGAGACCCAGTACTTC
TRBV28,TRBJ1-1,15,few,.,CASSLSEGGYTEAFF,TGTGCCAGCAGTTTATCGGAGGGGGGGTACACTGAAGCTTTCTTT
TRBV30,TRBJ2-2,12,.,.,CAWRAYTGELFF,TGTGCCTGGAGGGCCTACACCGGGGAGCTGTTTTTT
TRBV7-2,TRBJ2-7,13,.,.,CASSQAGGYEQYF,TGTGCCAGCAGTCAAGCCGGGGGCTACGAGCAGTACTTC
TRBV2,TRBJ2-3,13,.,TRBD2,CASSVAGGDTQYF,TGTGCCAGCAGTGTAGCGGGGGGGGATACGCAGTATTTT
TRBV2,TRBJ2-1,15,.,.,CASSLQGASYNEQFF,TGTGCCAGCAGTCTTCAAGGGGCGTCCTACAATGAGCAGTTCTTC
TRBV29-1,TRBJ2-2,12,.,.,CSVVRDTGELFF,TGCAGCGTTGTCAGGGACACCGGGGAGCTGTTTTTT
TRBV7-3,TRBJ2-2,16,.,TRBD1,CASSHRQGASTGELFF,TGTGCCAGCAGCCACCGGCAGGGGGCGAGCACCGGGGAGCTGTTTTTT
TRBV4-3,TRBJ2-1,19,.,.,CASSQGPVGRERGVNEQFF,TGCGCCAGCAGCCAAGGGCCGGTTGGCCGGGAGAGGGGAGTTAATGAGCAGTTCTTC
TRBV6-2/TRBV6-3,TRBJ1-2,16,.,.,CASSYPAGGQEPGYTF,TGTGCCAGCAGTTACCCAGCCGGGGGGCAAGAGCCTGGCTACACCTTC
TRBV5-1,TRBJ2-7,14,.,.,CASSLGAGPYEQYF,TGCGCCAGCAGCTTGGGGGCAGGGCCCTACGAGCAGTACTTC
TRBV9,TRBJ1-3,16,.,.,CASSAMGGITGNTIYF,TGTGCCAGCAGCGCAATGGGGGGGATAACCGGAAACACCATATATTTT